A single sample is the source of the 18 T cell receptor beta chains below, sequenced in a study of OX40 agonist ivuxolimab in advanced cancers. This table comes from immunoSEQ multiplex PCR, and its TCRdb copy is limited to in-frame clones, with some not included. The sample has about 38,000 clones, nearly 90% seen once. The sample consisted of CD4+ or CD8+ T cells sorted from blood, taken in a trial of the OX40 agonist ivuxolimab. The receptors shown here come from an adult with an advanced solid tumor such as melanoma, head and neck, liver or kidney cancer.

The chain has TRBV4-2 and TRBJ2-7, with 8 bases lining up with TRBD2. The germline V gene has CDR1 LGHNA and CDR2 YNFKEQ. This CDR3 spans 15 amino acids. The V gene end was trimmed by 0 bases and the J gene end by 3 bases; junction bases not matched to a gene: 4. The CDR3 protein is CASSQEVAGRYEQYF. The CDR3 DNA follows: TGTGCCAGCAGCCAAGAGGTAGCGGGGCGCTACGAGCAGTACTTC.

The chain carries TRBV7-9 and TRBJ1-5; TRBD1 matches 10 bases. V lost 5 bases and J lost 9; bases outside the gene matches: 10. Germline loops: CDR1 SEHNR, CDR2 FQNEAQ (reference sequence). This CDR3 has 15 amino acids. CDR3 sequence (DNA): TGTGCCAGCAGCCCGGGGGACAGGGGCCATCGGCCCCAGCATTTT. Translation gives CASSPGDRGHRPQHF.

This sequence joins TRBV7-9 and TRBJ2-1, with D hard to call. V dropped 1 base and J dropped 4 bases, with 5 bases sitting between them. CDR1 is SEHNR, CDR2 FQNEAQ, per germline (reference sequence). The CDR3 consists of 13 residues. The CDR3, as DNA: TGTGCCAGCAGCTTAGATAGATACAATGAGCAGTTCTTC. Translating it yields CASSLDRYNEQFF.

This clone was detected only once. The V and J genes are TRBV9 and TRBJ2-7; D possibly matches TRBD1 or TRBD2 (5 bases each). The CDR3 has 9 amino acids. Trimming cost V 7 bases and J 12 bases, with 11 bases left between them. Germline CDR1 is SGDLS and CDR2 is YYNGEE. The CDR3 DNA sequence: TGTGCCAGCGGGGGACGGAGGTACTTC. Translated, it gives CASGGRRYF.

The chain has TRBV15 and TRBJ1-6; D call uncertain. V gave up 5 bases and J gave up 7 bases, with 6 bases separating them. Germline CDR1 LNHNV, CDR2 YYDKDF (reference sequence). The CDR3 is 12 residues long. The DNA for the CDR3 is TGTGCCACCAGCCGCGTGAATTCACCCCTCCACTTT. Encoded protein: CATSRVNSPLHF.

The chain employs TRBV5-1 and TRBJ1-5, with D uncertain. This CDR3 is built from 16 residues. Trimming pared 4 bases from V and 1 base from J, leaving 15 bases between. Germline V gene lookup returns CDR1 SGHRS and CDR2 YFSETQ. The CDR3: CASSLGPEGSNQPQHF. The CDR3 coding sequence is TGCGCCAGCAGCCTGGGCCCCGAAGGAAGCAATCAGCCCCAGCATTTT.

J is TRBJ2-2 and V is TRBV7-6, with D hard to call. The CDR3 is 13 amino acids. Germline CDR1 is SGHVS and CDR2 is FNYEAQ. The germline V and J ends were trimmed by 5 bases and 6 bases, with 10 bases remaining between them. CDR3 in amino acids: CASSPTQAGELFF. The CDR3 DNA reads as TGTGCCAGCAGCCCGACTCAGGCCGGGGAGCTGTTTTTT. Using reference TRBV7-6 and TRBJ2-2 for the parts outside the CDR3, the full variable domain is GAGVSQSPRYKVTKRGQDVALRCDPISGHVSLYWYRQALGQGPEFLTYFNYEAQQDKSGLPNDRFSAERPEGSISTLTIQRTEQRDSAMYRCASSPTQAGELFFGEGSRLTVL.

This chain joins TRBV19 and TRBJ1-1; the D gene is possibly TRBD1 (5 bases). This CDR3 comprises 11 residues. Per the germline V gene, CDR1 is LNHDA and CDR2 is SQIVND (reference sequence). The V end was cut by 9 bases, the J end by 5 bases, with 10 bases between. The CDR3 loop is CASSDSTEAFF. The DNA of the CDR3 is TGTGCCAGCAGCGACAGTACTGAAGCTTTCTTT.

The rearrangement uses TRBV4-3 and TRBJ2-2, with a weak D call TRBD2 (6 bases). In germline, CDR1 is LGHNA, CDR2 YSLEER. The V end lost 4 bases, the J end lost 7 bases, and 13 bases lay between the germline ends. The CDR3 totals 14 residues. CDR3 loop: CASSLWRAIGELFF. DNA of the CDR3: TGCGCCAGCAGCCTCTGGAGGGCCATCGGGGAGCTGTTTTTT.

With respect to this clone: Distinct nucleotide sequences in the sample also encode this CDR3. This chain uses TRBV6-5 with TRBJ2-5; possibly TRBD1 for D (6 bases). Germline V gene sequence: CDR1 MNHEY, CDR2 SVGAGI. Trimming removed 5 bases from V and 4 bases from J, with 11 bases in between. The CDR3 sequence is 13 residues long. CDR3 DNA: TGTGCCAGCAGTCACACAGGGCTAGAGACCCAGTACTTC. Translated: CASSHTGLETQYF.

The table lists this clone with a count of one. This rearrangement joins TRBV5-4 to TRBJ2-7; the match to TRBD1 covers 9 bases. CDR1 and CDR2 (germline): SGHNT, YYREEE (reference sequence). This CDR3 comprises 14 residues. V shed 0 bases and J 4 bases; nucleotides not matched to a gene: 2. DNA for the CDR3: TGTGCCAGCAGCTTGGAGGGGACAGGGTACGAGCAGTACTTC. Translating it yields CASSLEGTGYEQYF.

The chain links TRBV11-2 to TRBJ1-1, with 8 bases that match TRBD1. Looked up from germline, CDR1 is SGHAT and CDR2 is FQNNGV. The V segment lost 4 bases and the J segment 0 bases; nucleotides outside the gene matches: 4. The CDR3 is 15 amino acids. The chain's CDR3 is CASSSGGNMNTEAFF. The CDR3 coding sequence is TGTGCCAGCAGCTCAGGGGGCAACATGAACACTGAAGCTTTCTTT.

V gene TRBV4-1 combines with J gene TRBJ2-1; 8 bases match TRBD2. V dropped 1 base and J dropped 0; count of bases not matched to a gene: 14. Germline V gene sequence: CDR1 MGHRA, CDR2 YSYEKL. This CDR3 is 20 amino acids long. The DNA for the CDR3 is TGCGCCAGCAGCCAAGGCCGCGGGCGGGGGGCCAATCTCTCCTACAATGAGCAGTTCTTC. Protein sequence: CASSQGRGRGANLSYNEQFF.

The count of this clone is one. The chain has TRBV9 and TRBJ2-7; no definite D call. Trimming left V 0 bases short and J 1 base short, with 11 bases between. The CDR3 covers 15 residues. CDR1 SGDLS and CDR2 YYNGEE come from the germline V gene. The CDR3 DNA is TGTGCCAGCAGCGTAGATATGGAGAATTCCTACGAGCAGTACTTC. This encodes CASSVDMENSYEQYF.

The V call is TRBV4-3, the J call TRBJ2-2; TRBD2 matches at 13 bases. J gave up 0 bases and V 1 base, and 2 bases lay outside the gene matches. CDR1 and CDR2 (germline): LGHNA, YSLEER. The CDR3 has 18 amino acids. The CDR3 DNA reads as TGCGCCAGCAGCCAAGTACTAGCGGGGGGGCCGAACACCGGGGAGCTGTTTTTT. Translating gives CASSQVLAGGPNTGELFF.

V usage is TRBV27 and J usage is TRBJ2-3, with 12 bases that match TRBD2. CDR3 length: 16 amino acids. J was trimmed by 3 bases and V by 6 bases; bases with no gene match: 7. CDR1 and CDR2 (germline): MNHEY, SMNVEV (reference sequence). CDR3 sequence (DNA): TGTGCCAGCAGAACCCCTAGCGGGGGGGAAACAGATACGCAGTATTTT. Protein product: CASRTPSGGETDTQYF.

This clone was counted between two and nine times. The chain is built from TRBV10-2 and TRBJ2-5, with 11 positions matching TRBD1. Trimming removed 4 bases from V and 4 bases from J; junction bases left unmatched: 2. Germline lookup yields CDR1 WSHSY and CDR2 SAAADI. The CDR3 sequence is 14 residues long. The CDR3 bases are TGCGCCAGCAGTGGGACAGGGGGCGGAGAGACCCAGTACTTC. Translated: CASSGTGGGETQYF.

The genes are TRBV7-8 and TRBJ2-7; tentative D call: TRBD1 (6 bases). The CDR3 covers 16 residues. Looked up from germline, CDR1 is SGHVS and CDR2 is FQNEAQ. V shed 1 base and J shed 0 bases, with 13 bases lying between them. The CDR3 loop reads CASSLGGRGNSYEQYF. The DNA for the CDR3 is TGTGCCAGCAGCTTAGGCGGCAGGGGAAACTCCTACGAGCAGTACTTC.